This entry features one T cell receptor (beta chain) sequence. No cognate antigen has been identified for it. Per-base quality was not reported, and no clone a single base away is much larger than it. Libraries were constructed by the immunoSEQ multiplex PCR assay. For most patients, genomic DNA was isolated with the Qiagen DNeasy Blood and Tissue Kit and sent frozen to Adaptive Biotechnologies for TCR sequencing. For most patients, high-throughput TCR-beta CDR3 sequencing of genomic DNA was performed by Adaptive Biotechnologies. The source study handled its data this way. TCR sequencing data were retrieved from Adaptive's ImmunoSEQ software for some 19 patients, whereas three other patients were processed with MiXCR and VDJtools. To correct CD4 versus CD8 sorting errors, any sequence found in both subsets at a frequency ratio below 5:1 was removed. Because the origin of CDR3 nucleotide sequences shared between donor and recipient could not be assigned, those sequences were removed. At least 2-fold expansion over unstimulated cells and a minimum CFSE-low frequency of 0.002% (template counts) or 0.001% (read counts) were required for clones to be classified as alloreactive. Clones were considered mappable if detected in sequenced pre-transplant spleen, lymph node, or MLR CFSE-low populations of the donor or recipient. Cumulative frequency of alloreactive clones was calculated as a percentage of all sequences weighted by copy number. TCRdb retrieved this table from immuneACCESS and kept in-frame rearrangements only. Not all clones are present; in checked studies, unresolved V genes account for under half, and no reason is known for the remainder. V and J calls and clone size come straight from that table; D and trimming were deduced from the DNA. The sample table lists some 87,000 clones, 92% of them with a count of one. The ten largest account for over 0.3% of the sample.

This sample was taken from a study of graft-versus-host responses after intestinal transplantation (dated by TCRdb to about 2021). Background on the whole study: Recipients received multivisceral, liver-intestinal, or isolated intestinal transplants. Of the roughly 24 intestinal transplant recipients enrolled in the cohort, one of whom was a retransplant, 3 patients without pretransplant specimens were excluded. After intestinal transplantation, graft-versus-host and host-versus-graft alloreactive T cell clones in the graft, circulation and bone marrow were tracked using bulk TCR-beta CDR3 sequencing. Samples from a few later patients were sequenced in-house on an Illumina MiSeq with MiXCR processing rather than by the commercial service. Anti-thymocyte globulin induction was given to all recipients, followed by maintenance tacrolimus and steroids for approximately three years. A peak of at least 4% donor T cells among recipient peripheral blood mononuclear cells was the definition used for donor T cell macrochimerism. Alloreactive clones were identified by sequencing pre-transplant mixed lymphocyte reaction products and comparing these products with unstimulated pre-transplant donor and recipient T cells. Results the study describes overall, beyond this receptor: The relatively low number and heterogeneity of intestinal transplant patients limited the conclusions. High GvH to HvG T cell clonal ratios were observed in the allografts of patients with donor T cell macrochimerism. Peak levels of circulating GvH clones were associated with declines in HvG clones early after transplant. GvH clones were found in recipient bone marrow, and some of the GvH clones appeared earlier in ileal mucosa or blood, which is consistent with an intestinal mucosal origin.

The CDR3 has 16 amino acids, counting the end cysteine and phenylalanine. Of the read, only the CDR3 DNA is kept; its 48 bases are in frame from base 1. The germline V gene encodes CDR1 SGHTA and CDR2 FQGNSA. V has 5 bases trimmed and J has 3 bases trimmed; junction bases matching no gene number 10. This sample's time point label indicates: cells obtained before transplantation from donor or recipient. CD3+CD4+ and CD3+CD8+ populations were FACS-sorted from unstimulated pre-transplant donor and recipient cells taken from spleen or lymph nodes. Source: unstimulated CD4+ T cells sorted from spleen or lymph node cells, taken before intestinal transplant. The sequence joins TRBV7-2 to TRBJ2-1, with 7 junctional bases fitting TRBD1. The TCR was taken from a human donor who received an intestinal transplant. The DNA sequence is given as TGTGCCAGCAGCACGAAGAGGGGGCCTAACTACAATGAGCAGTTCTTC. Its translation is CASSTKRGPNYNEQFF.